This record looks at one TCR beta chain sequence and its context. Using immunoSEQ multiplex PCR, the repertoire was profiled, and TCRdb retains in-frame clones only, with some absent. The sample has 47,000 or so clones, around 91% seen once. These data belong to a study of T cell changes during pregnancy in multiple sclerosis. Source: peripheral blood, taken after pregnancy. This receptor was taken from a female donor in good health, enrolled as a control in a pregnancy study.

This chain's CDR3 is CAISEKRSSGNTIYF. The CDR3 nucleotides are TGTGCCATCAGTGAAAAGAGATCTTCTGGAAACACCATATATTTT. V usage is TRBV10-3 and J usage is TRBJ1-3; no clear D gene. V dropped 3 bases and J dropped 1 base, with 10 bases sitting between them. This CDR3 contains 15 residues. CDR1 and CDR2 from the germline V gene are ENHRY and SYGVKD.